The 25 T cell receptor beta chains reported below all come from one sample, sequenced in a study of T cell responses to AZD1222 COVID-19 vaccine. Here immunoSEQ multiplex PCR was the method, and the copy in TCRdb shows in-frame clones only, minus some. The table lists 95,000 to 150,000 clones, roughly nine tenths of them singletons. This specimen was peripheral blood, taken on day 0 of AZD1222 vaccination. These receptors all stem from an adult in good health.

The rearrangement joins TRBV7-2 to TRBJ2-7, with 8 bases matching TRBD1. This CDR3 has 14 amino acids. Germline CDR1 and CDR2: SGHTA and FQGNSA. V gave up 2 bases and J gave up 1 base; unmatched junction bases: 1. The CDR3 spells CASSLTGGSYEQYF. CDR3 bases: TGTGCCAGCAGCTTAACAGGGGGGTCCTACGAGCAGTACTTC.

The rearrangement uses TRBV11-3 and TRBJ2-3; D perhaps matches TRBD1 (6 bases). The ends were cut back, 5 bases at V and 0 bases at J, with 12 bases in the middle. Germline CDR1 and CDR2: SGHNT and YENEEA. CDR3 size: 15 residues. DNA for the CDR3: TGTGCCAGCAGCGCTCGCCAGGGGAGCACAGATACGCAGTATTTT. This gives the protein CASSARQGSTDTQYF.

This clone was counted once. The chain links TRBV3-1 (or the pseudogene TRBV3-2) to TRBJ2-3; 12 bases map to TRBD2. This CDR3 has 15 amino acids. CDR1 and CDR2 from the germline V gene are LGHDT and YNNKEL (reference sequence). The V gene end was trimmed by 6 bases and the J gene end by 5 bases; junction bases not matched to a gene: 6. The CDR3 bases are TGTGCCAGCAGTTATAGGACTAGCGGGAAAGATACGCAGTATTTT. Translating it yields CASSYRTSGKDTQYF.

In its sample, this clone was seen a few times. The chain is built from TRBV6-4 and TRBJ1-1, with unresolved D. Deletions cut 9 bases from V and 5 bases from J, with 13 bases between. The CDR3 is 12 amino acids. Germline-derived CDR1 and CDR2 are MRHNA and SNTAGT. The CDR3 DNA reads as TGTGCCAGGTTACGGGGAGAGACTGAAGCTTTCTTT. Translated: CARLRGETEAFF.

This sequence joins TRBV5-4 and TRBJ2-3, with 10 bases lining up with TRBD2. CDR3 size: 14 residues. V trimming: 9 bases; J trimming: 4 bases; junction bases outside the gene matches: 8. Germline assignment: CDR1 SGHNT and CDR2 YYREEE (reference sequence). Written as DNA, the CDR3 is TGTGCCAACTCTAGCGGGAGACCCGCAGATACGCAGTATTTT. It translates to CANSSGRPADTQYF.

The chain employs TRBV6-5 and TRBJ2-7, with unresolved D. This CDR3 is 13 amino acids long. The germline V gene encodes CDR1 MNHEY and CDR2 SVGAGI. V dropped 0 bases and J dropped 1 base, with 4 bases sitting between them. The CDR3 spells CASSYSMSYEQYF. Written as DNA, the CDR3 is TGTGCCAGCAGTTACTCGATGTCCTACGAGCAGTACTTC.

CDR3 sequence: CASSSTAGSSGNTIYF. The CDR3 nucleotides read TGCGCCAGCAGCTCCACCGCCGGGAGCTCTGGAAACACCATATATTTT. This rearrangement joins TRBV5-1 to TRBJ1-3; D ambiguous. This CDR3 is built from 16 residues. Germline lookup yields CDR1 SGHRS and CDR2 YFSETQ. The V gene lost 3 bases and the J gene lost 0 bases, with 13 bases spanning the gap.

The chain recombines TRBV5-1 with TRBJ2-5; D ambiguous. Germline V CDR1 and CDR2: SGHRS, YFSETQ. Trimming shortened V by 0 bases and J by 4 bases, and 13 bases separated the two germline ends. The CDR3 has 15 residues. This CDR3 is CASSLEGSARETQYF. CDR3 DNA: TGCGCCAGCAGCTTGGAAGGTAGTGCACGAGAGACCCAGTACTTC. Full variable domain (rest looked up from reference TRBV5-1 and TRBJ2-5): KAGVTQTPRYLIKTRGQQVTLSCSPISGHRSVSWYQQTPGQGLQFLFEYFSETQRNKGNFPGRFSGRQFSNSRSEMNVSTLELGDSALYLCASSLEGSARETQYFGPGTRLLVL.

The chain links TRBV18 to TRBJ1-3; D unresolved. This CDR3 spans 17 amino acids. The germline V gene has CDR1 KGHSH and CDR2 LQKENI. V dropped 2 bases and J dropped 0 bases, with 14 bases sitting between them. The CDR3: CASSPRSDGYSGNTIYF. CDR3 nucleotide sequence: TGTGCCAGCTCACCAAGGTCAGACGGGTACTCTGGAAACACCATATATTTT.

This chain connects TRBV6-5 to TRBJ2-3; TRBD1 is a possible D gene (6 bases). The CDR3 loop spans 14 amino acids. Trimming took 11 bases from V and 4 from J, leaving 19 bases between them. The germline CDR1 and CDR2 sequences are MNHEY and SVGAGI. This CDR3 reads CASRTELLPDTQYF. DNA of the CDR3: TGTGCCTCCCGGACAGAATTGCTCCCAGATACGCAGTATTTT.

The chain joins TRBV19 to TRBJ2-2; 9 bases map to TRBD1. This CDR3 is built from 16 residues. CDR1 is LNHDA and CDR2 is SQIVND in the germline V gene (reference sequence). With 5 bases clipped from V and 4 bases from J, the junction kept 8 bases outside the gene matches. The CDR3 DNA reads TGTGCCAGTAGTGGGGGACAGGGCACTGGCACCGGGGAGCTGTTTTTT. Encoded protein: CASSGGQGTGTGELFF. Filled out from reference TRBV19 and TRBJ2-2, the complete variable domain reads DGGITQSPKYLFRKEGQNVTLSCEQNLNHDAMYWYRQDPGQGLRLIYYSQIVNDFQKGDIAEGYSVSREKKESFPLTVTSAQKNPTAFYLCASSGGQGTGTGELFFGEGSRLTVL.

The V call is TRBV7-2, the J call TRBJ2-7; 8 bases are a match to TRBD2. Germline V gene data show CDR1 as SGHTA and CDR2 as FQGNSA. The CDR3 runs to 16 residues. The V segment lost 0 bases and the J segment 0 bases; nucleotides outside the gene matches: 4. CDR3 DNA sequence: TGTGCCAGCAGCTTAGCCGGACTAGCAACCTCCTACGAGCAGTACTTC. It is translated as CASSLAGLATSYEQYF.

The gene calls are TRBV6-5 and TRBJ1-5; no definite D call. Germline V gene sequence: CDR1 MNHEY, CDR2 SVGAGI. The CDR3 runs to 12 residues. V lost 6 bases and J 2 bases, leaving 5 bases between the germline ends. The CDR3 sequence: CASRRGNQPQHF. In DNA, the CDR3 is TGTGCCAGCAGGAGGGGCAATCAGCCCCAGCATTTT.

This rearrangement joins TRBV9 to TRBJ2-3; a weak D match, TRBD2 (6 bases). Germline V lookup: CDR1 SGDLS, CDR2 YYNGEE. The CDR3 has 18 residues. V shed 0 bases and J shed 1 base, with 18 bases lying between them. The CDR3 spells CASSVGPRGIAGTDTQYF. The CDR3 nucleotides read TGTGCCAGCAGCGTAGGCCCACGGGGGATAGCGGGCACAGATACGCAGTATTTT. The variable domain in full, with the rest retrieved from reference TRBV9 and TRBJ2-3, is DSGVTQTPKHLITATGQRVTLRCSPRSGDLSVYWYQQSLDQGLQFLIQYYNGEERAKGNILERFSAQQFPDLHSELNLSSLELGDSALYFCASSVGPRGIAGTDTQYFGPGTRLTVL.

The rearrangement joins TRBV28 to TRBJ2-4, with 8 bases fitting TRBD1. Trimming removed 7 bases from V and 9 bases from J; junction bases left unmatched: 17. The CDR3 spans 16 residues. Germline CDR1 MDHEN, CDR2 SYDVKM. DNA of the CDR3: TGTGCCAGCACGGACAGGGCCGGCGGGGTGGGGATCATTCAGTACTTC. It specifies CASTDRAGGVGIIQYF.

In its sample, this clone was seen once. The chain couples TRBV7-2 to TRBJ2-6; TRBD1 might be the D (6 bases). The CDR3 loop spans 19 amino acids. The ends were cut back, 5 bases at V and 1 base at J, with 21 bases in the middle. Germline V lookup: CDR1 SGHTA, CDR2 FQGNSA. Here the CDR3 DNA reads TGTGCCAGCAGCGATCGGACAGTCAGTAGGCGATCTGGGGCCAACGTCCTGACTTTC. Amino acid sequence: CASSDRTVSRRSGANVLTF.

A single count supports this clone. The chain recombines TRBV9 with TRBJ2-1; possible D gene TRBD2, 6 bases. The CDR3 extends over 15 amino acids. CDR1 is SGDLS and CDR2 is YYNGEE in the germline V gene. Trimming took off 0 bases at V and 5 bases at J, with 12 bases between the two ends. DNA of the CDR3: TGTGCCAGCAGCGTAGCCGGGAGTTCCCACAATGAGCAGTTCTTC. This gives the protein CASSVAGSSHNEQFF.

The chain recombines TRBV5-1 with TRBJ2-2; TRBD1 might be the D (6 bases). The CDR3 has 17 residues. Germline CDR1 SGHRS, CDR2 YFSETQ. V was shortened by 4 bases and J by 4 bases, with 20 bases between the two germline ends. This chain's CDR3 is CASSAAGRGSTTGELFF. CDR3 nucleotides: TGCGCCAGCAGCGCCGCCGGCAGGGGAAGTACCACCGGGGAGCTGTTTTTT.

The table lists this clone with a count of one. The chain's CDR3 is CASSLDQGAQPQHF. The CDR3 DNA follows: TGCGCCAGCAGCTTGGATCAGGGGGCCCAGCCCCAGCATTTT. This sequence joins TRBV5-1 and TRBJ1-5; TRBD1 aligns across 8 bases. CDR3 length: 14 amino acids. CDR1 and CDR2 from the germline V gene are SGHRS and YFSETQ. Unmatched junction bases numbered 3, after V lost 0 bases and J lost 7 bases.

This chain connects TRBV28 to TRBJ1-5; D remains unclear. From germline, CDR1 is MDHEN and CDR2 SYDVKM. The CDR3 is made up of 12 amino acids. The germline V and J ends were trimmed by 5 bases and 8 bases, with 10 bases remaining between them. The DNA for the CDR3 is TGTGCCAGCAGTGCTAATATGGAGCCCCAGCATTTT. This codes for CASSANMEPQHF.

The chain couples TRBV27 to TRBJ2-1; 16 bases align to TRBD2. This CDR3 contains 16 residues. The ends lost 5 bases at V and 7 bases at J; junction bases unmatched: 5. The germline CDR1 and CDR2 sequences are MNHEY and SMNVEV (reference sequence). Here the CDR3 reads CASSPGTSGRANEQFF. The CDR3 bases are TGTGCCAGCAGTCCGGGGACTAGCGGGAGGGCGAATGAGCAGTTCTTC.

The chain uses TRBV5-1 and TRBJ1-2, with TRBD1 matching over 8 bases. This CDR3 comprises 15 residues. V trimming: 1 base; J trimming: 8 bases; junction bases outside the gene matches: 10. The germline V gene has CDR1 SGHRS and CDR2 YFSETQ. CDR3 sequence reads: CASSLSGQGQVGYTF. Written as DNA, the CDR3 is TGCGCCAGCAGCTTGTCCGGACAGGGTCAAGTCGGCTACACCTTC.

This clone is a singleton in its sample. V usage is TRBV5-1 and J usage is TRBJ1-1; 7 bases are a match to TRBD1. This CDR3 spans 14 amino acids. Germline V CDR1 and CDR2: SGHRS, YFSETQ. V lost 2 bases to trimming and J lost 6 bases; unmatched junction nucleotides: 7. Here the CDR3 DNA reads TGCGCCAGCAGCTTACGACAGGGTGGGTCTGAAGCTTTCTTT. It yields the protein CASSLRQGGSEAFF.

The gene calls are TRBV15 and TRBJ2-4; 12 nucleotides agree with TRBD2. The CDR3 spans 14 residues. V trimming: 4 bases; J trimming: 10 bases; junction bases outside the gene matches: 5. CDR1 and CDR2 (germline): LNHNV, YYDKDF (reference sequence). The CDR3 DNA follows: TGTGCCACCAGCACGCGACTAGCGGGGGAGATTCAGTACTTC. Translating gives CATSTRLAGEIQYF.

The CDR3 loop is CATSRRRQGIEAFF. In nucleotides, the CDR3 is TGTGCCACCAGCAGACGAAGACAGGGTATTGAAGCTTTCTTT. The chain employs TRBV15 and TRBJ1-1; 7 bases agree with TRBD1. After removal of 2 bases from V and 7 bases from J, the junction contained 7 bases not matched to a gene. Germline V lookup: CDR1 LNHNV, CDR2 YYDKDF (reference sequence). The CDR3 loop spans 14 amino acids.